These T cell receptor beta chains were read from a single sample in a study of vaccination and CD4 T cells after COVID-19. TCRdb independently ran MiXCR on the PCR reads; one entry per CDR3 protein. The sample lists 28,000 or so distinct CDR3 sequences; roughly 45% were seen once. Sample: CD4+ T cells from blood, taken about 7 months after SARS-CoV-2 vaccination. The origin of the receptors is a human donor who had recovered from COVID-19. CDR3s include the opening cysteine and the closing phenylalanine or tryptophan. A D gene is named only where the DNA matches it firmly. Not all rows give a size; the values are once, few, many and, for expanded clones, a class.

size: .
V: TRBV4-3
length: 17
D: .
J: TRBJ1-4
DNA: TGCGCCAGCAGCCAAGATTTCGGCCCTGCCCACAATGAAAAACTGTTTTTT
CDR3: CASSQDFGPAHNEKLFF

size: .
V: TRBV10-3
length: 15
D: .
J: TRBJ2-3
DNA: TGTGCCATCAGTGCCGAGGGAGCGCGCACAGATACGCAGTATTTT
CDR3: CAISAEGARTDTQYF

size: .
V: TRBV27
length: 13
D: .
J: TRBJ1-2
DNA: TGTGCCAGCAGTTCGAAGCGGTTCTATGGCTACACCTTC
CDR3: CASSSKRFYGYTF

size: .
V: TRBV4-3
length: 14
D: .
J: TRBJ1-5
DNA: TGCGCCAGCAGCCAAGATAAGGGTTGGCAGCCCCAGCATTTT
CDR3: CASSQDKGWQPQHF

size: once
V: TRBV4-1
length: 15
D: .
J: TRBJ2-7
DNA: TGCGCCAGCAGCCAAGGGTCTTCAGAAACCTACGAGCAGTACTTC
CDR3: CASSQGSSETYEQYF

size: few
V: TRBV1
length: 17
D: .
J: TRBJ2-5
DNA: TGCACCAGCAGCCAAGTTACTAGCGGGAGATCCCCCGAGACCCAGTACTTC
CDR3: CTSSQVTSGRSPETQYF

size: few
V: TRBV7-9
length: 14
D: .
J: TRBJ2-1
DNA: TGTGCCAGCAGCTTAAGTGGGAGCATCGCTGAGCAGTTCTTC
CDR3: CASSLSGSIAEQFF

size: .
V: TRBV15
length: 16
D: .
J: TRBJ2-3
DNA: TGTGCCACCAGCAGGGCGTCCGACTCACGGGTAGATACGCAGTATTTT
CDR3: CATSRASDSRVDTQYF

size: .
V: TRBV24-1
length: 19
D: .
J: TRBJ2-2
DNA: TGTGCCACCAGTGACCGTTCAAGGTTGGCAACCCCGAACACCGGGGAGCTGTTTTTT
CDR3: CATSDRSRLATPNTGELFF

size: once
V: TRBV6-2/TRBV6-3
length: 15
D: .
J: TRBJ2-1
DNA: TGTGCCAGCAGTTTGGGCCTGAGCTCCTACAATGAGCAGTTCTTC
CDR3: CASSLGLSSYNEQFF

size: few
V: TRBV27
length: 15
D: .
J: TRBJ1-2
DNA: TGTGCCAGCAGTTTTGGCTTCGGGGGCTCCTATGGCTACACCTTC
CDR3: CASSFGFGGSYGYTF

size: few
V: TRBV20-1
length: 14
D: TRBD1
J: TRBJ1-2
DNA: TGCAGTGCTAGGCAGGCAGGGGGCGGCTATGGCTACACCTTC
CDR3: CSARQAGGGYGYTF

size: once
V: TRBV28
length: 16
D: TRBD1
J: TRBJ1-5
DNA: TGTGCCAGCAGTTTTGGGGGACAGGGGCGCAATCAGCCCCAGCATTTT
CDR3: CASSFGGQGRNQPQHF

size: few
V: TRBV27
length: 14
D: TRBD1
J: TRBJ1-2
DNA: TGTGCCAGCAGTTTAGGTCAGGGGGAATATGGCTACACCTTC
CDR3: CASSLGQGEYGYTF

size: .
V: TRBV18
length: 13
D: .
J: TRBJ1-5
DNA: TGTGCCAGCTCACCACCGGGCGGTCAGCCCCAGCATTTT
CDR3: CASSPPGGQPQHF

size: .
V: TRBV2
length: 12
D: .
J: TRBJ2-7
DNA: TGTGCCGGCACAGGTATCTCCTACGAGCAGTACTTC
CDR3: CAGTGISYEQYF

size: .
V: TRBV28
length: 14
D: .
J: TRBJ1-6
DNA: TGTGCCAGCGGGGCGGGGACAATTAATTCACCCCTCCACTTT
CDR3: CASGAGTINSPLHF

size: .
V: TRBV6-1
length: 15
D: .
J: TRBJ1-5
DNA: TGTGCCAGCAGTGAAGCGAGGGGGAACAATCAGCCCCAGCATTTT
CDR3: CASSEARGNNQPQHF

size: few
V: TRBV6-5
length: 16
D: TRBD1
J: TRBJ1-5
DNA: TGTGCCAGCAGTTATCCCTTGGGGACAGGGGGCGAACCCCAGCATTTT
CDR3: CASSYPLGTGGEPQHF

size: .
V: TRBV6-5
length: 16
D: TRBD1
J: TRBJ2-1
DNA: TGTGCCAGCAGTTACCAGGGACAGGCCACGGGCAATGAGCAGTTCTTC
CDR3: CASSYQGQATGNEQFF

size: .
V: TRBV27
length: 15
D: .
J: TRBJ2-1
DNA: TGTGCCAGCACCCCGAGCGGTCCGTCCTACAATGAGCAGTTCTTC
CDR3: CASTPSGPSYNEQFF

size: .
V: TRBV20-1
length: 14
D: .
J: TRBJ2-7
DNA: TGCAGTGCTAGCCTCCGGGGTGGAGCCTACGAGCAGTACTTC
CDR3: CSASLRGGAYEQYF

size: .
V: TRBV19
length: 14
D: .
J: TRBJ2-7
DNA: TGTGCCAGTAGTCCCCTCTTGGGACGATACGAGCAGTACTTC
CDR3: CASSPLLGRYEQYF

size: .
V: TRBV7-9
length: 16
D: .
J: TRBJ2-1
DNA: TGTGCCAGCAGCTTACCCGGGACGGACTCCTACAATGGGCAGTTCTTC
CDR3: CASSLPGTDSYNGQFF

size: few
V: TRBV15
length: 19
D: .
J: TRBJ2-6
DNA: TGTGCCACCAGCAGTGAAACATGGGGACTGCACTCTGGGGCCAACGTCCTGACTTTC
CDR3: CATSSETWGLHSGANVLTF

size: .
V: TRBV20-1
length: 14
D: TRBD2
J: TRBJ2-1
DNA: TGCAGTGCTAGCCCCCTAGCGGGAGTCCGTGAGCAGTTCTTC
CDR3: CSASPLAGVREQFF

size: .
V: TRBV19
length: 18
D: .
J: TRBJ2-6
DNA: TGTGCCAGTAGTATAGATCTCGGAAGTCATTCTGGGGCCAACGTCCTGACTTTC
CDR3: CASSIDLGSHSGANVLTF

size: .
V: TRBV28
length: 16
D: .
J: TRBJ2-7
DNA: TGTGCCAGCAGCTTAGATTCGGGACTCCGCGCGAACGAGCAGTACTTC
CDR3: CASSLDSGLRANEQYF

size: few
V: TRBV6-1
length: 16
D: .
J: TRBJ1-6
DNA: TGTGCCACCTCCCGTCAGTGGGACATCCTCACTTCACCCCTCCACTTT
CDR3: CATSRQWDILTSPLHF

size: few
V: TRBV6-1
length: 14
D: TRBD1
J: TRBJ2-7
DNA: TGTGCCAGCAGTCCGGGACAGGAGCTATACGAGCAGTACTTC
CDR3: CASSPGQELYEQYF

size: .
V: TRBV28
length: 15
D: .
J: TRBJ1-1
DNA: TGTGCCAGCAGTCCGACTGGACCGACGAACACTGAAGCTTTCTTT
CDR3: CASSPTGPTNTEAFF

size: .
V: TRBV7-2
length: 16
D: TRBD1
J: TRBJ2-1
DNA: TGTGCCAGCAGCTTAGGGTGGACAGGGTTGAACAATGAGCAGTTCTTC
CDR3: CASSLGWTGLNNEQFF

size: few
V: TRBV28
length: 14
D: .
J: TRBJ2-5
DNA: TGTGCCAGCAGTAGACAACTAGGGGTGGAGACCCAGTACTTC
CDR3: CASSRQLGVETQYF

size: .
V: TRBV20-1
length: 16
D: TRBD2
J: TRBJ2-3
DNA: TGCAGTGCTAGAACCCCGGGACTAGCAAGCACAGATACGCAGTATTTT
CDR3: CSARTPGLASTDTQYF

size: few
V: TRBV6-1
length: 13
D: .
J: TRBJ1-5
DNA: TGTGCCAGCAAGGACCTCAGTGGCCAGCCCCAGCATTTT
CDR3: CASKDLSGQPQHF

size: .
V: TRBV20-1
length: 12
D: .
J: TRBJ2-1
DNA: TGCAGTGCTAGAGGTAGATACAATGAGCAGTTCTTC
CDR3: CSARGRYNEQFF

size: .
V: TRBV12-3/TRBV12-4
length: 17
D: TRBD2
J: TRBJ2-5
DNA: TGTGCCAGCAGCCCTACTAGCGGACGCTGGAAACAAGAGACCCAGTACTTC
CDR3: CASSPTSGRWKQETQYF

size: .
V: TRBV2
length: 13
D: .
J: TRBJ1-6
DNA: TGTGCCAGCAGAGGACAGTCGGTGTCACCCCTCCACTTT
CDR3: CASRGQSVSPLHF

size: .
V: TRBV27
length: 17
D: TRBD2
J: TRBJ2-6
DNA: TGTGCCAGCAGTTCAATAGCGGGAGGATCTGGGGCCAACGTCCTGACTTTC
CDR3: CASSSIAGGSGANVLTF

size: medium-sized
V: TRBV19
length: 14
D: TRBD1
J: TRBJ1-1
DNA: TGTGCCAGTAGTAGGGGACAGGGTACTGCTGAAGCTTTCTTT
CDR3: CASSRGQGTAEAFF

size: few
V: TRBV20-1
length: 12
D: .
J: TRBJ1-1
DNA: TGCAGTGCTAATTTGGGTGACACTGAAGCTTTCTTT
CDR3: CSANLGDTEAFF

size: .
V: TRBV19
length: 15
D: TRBD1
J: TRBJ1-1
DNA: TGTGCCAGTAGTATAGTGGCAGGGGGTAACACTGAAGCTTTCTTT
CDR3: CASSIVAGGNTEAFF

size: few
V: TRBV7-2
length: 20
D: TRBD2
J: TRBJ2-1
DNA: TGTGCCAGCAGGCCCGATGGAGGACTAGCGGGAGGGGTATCCTACAATGAGCAGTTCTTC
CDR3: CASRPDGGLAGGVSYNEQFF

size: .
V: TRBV7-3
length: 19
D: TRBD2
J: TRBJ2-7
DNA: TGTGCCAGCGGCTTAGCGGGGCAGCGTCTAGGGTCGGCATCCTACGAGCAGTACTTC
CDR3: CASGLAGQRLGSASYEQYF